The 22 T cell receptor beta chains below all came from one sample that was sequenced in a study of OX40 agonist ivuxolimab in advanced cancers. Sequencing was performed with immunoSEQ multiplex PCR; in TCRdb, only in-frame clones are kept and a portion is missing. The data show around 69,000 clones, approximately 80% seen once. The sample was CD4+ or CD8+ T cells sorted from blood, taken in a trial of the OX40 agonist ivuxolimab. The receptors originated from an adult with an advanced solid tumor such as melanoma, head and neck, liver or kidney cancer.

V and J are TRBV11-1 and TRBJ1-1; no definite D call. This CDR3 region has 16 residues. Germline values: CDR1 SGHAT, CDR2 FQDESV (reference sequence). With 1 base removed from V and 6 bases from J, the gap between germline ends came to 18 bases. The CDR3 DNA is TGTGCCAGCAGCTTAGGAATGGGCACACAGCTAGCTGAAGCTTTCTTT. Translation: CASSLGMGTQLAEAFF.

The J gene is TRBJ2-2, the V gene TRBV6-5; 7 positions agree with TRBD1. This CDR3 comprises 14 residues. Unmatched junction bases numbered 6, after V lost 5 bases and J lost 6 bases. The germline V gene encodes CDR1 MNHEY and CDR2 SVGAGI. CDR3 amino acids: CASSTQGSAGELFF. The CDR3 DNA is TGTGCCAGCAGTACACAGGGGTCTGCCGGGGAGCTGTTTTTT.

This chain uses TRBV9 with TRBJ2-5; D call uncertain. Per the germline V gene, CDR1 is SGDLS and CDR2 is YYNGEE. Deletions cut 0 bases from V and 1 base from J, with 7 bases between. The CDR3 is 14 residues long. This CDR3 is CASSVDRTQETQYF. CDR3 bases: TGTGCCAGCAGCGTAGACCGGACCCAAGAGACCCAGTACTTC.

The genes are TRBV2 and TRBJ1-6, with a tentative D call TRBD1 (5 bases). The CDR3 loop spans 13 amino acids. Trimming left V 4 bases short and J 14 bases short, with 15 bases between. Germline loops: CDR1 SNHLY, CDR2 FYNNEI. CDR3 sequence reads: CASSVGQGRSLHF. The CDR3 nucleotides are TGTGCCAGCAGTGTGGGGCAGGGTCGGTCCCTCCACTTT.

As DNA, the CDR3 is TGTGCCAGCACCGCCGACAGGGTGGTCACAGATACGCAGTATTTT. As protein: CASTADRVVTDTQYF. V usage is TRBV2 and J usage is TRBJ2-3, with TRBD1 matching over 7 bases. V was clipped by 7 bases and J by 2 bases; unmatched bases: 9. Germline values: CDR1 SNHLY, CDR2 FYNNEI. The CDR3 is 15 residues long.

The chain carries TRBV11-2 and TRBJ2-3; the D gene is possibly TRBD2 (6 bases). V was cut by 5 bases and J by 2 bases, with 17 bases left in between. The CDR3 length is 16 residues. Germline V CDR1 and CDR2: SGHAT, FQNNGV. As DNA, the CDR3 is TGTGCCAGCAGCACCAGGTGGGGGGAACTCACAGATACGCAGTATTTT. Encoded protein: CASSTRWGELTDTQYF.

The chain combines TRBV6-1 with TRBJ1-3; D is unresolved. Germline loops: CDR1 MNHNS, CDR2 SASEGT. Trimming removed 0 bases from V and 0 bases from J, with 9 bases in between. CDR3 length: 16 residues. This CDR3 reads CASSEAAATSGNTIYF. The CDR3, as DNA: TGTGCCAGCAGTGAAGCGGCAGCAACCTCTGGAAACACCATATATTTT.

The chain uses TRBV29-1 and TRBJ1-5; TRBD1 matches at 7 bases. The CDR3 is 13 residues long. V gave up 5 bases and J gave up 2 bases; unmatched junction bases: 3. Germline V gene sequence: CDR1 SQVTM, CDR2 ANQGSEA. CDR3 DNA: TGCAGCGTTACAGGGGAGGGCAATCAGCCCCAGCATTTT. Translation gives CSVTGEGNQPQHF.

Turning to this clone: Since the CDR3 does not end with the conserved phenylalanine or tryptophan, this likely comes from a read error. This chain connects TRBV5-1 to TRBJ2-7; D remains unclear. This CDR3 spans 13 amino acids. Per germline, CDR1 SGHRS and CDR2 YFSETQ. Between the trimmed V and J ends, which lost 7 bases and 0 bases, there was a span of 11 bases. CDR3 nucleotide sequence: TGCGCCAGCCACAGTGCCGGCTCCTACGAGCAGTACCTC. This gives the protein CASHSAGSYEQYL.

The V call is TRBV6-5, the J call TRBJ2-3, with D unresolved. Germline CDR1 reads MNHEY; CDR2 reads SVGAGI. Between the trimmed V and J ends, which lost 2 bases and 3 bases, there was a span of 6 bases. There are 13 residues in the CDR3. CDR3 sequence reads: CASSYIATDTQYF. The CDR3 coding sequence is TGTGCCAGCAGTTACATCGCGACAGATACGCAGTATTTT.

This chain uses TRBV18 with TRBJ2-7; 7 bases agree with TRBD2. V lost 1 base, J lost 3 bases, and 3 bases stayed unmatched. CDR3 length: 14 amino acids. The germline gives CDR1 KGHSH, CDR2 LQKENI. The CDR3 sequence: CASSPRGGNYEQYF. CDR3 in DNA: TGTGCCAGCTCACCACGGGGGGGTAACTACGAGCAGTACTTC.

The genes are TRBV21-1 and TRBJ2-3; no check of the table's D call, TRBD2, against the DNA was made. TRBV21-1 is a listed pseudogene. The CDR3 extends over 15 amino acids. The CDR3 region is CASSKRWDYPGTQYF. The CDR3 DNA reads as TGTGCCAGCAGCAAACGCTGGGACTATCCGGGTACGCAGTATTTT.

CDR3 sequence (DNA): TGTGCCAGCAGCCCGCCTGGCACAGATACGCAGTATTTT. Residues: CASSPPGTDTQYF. The chain couples TRBV6-5 to TRBJ2-3, with D uncertain. V was cut by 6 bases and J by 1 base, with 8 bases left in between. The germline CDR1 and CDR2 sequences are MNHEY and SVGAGI. CDR3 length equals 13 residues.

This clone was counted a single time. The chain has TRBV5-4 and TRBJ2-1; 13 bases line up with TRBD2. The CDR3 loop spans 17 amino acids. J gave up 8 bases and V 0 bases, and 8 bases lay outside the gene matches. Germline V gene data show CDR1 as SGHNT and CDR2 as YYREEE (reference sequence). CDR3 DNA sequence: TGTGCCAGCAGCTTGGTTAAAGGACTAGCGGGAGCTGATGAGCAGTTCTTC. Encoded protein: CASSLVKGLAGADEQFF.

In this sample, this clone turned up a few times. This chain links TRBV29-1 with TRBJ1-1, with 10 bases lining up with TRBD1. The CDR3 totals 13 residues. Per germline, CDR1 SQVTM and CDR2 ANQGSEA. Trimming cost V 3 bases and J 4 bases; bases outside gene matches: 2. In nucleotides, the CDR3 is TGCAGCGTTGATAGGGACAGGGGCACTGAAGCTTTCTTT. Amino acid sequence: CSVDRDRGTEAFF.

The chain uses TRBV19 and TRBJ2-5; D not resolved. Per germline, CDR1 LNHDA and CDR2 SQIVND (reference sequence). V was trimmed by 1 base and J by 1 base, leaving 7 bases between them. The CDR3 has 14 amino acids. The CDR3 sequence is CASSIGTFQETQYF. CDR3 nucleotides: TGTGCCAGTAGTATAGGGACGTTCCAAGAGACCCAGTACTTC.

The V and J genes are TRBV6-5 and TRBJ1-2; tentatively, D is TRBD1 (5 bases). Trimming cost V 0 bases and J 11 bases, with 10 bases left between them. This CDR3 contains 12 residues. The germline gives CDR1 MNHEY, CDR2 SVGAGI. The CDR3 loop reads CASSYSGERYTF. In DNA form, the CDR3 reads TGTGCCAGCAGTTACTCGGGGGAGAGGTACACCTTC.

The J gene is TRBJ1-6, the V gene TRBV21-1. TRBV21-1 is labeled a pseudogene. The CDR3 sequence is 16 residues long. CDR3 DNA sequence: TGTGCCAGCAGCCGGGACGCCAGGCCCTATAATTCACCCCTCCACTTT. It encodes CASSRDARPYNSPLHF.

The V call is TRBV6-1, the J call TRBJ2-5, with 12 bases identical to TRBD2. Germline CDR1 reads MNHNS; CDR2 reads SASEGT. This CDR3 comprises 16 residues. After removal of 4 bases from V and 1 base from J, the junction contained 4 bases not matched to a gene. This CDR3 is CASSVATSGGQETQYF. In DNA, the CDR3 is TGTGCCAGCAGTGTAGCGACTAGCGGGGGCCAAGAGACCCAGTACTTC.

The chain is built from TRBV30 and TRBJ2-7; D call uncertain. Trimming removed 1 base from V and 1 base from J, with 5 bases in between. Germline V lookup: CDR1 GTSNPN, CDR2 SVGIG (reference sequence). The CDR3 spans 12 residues. In DNA, the CDR3 is TGTGCCTGGAGTGGGTGGTCCTACGAGCAGTACTTC. Translating gives CAWSGWSYEQYF.

V and J are TRBV6-5 and TRBJ1-3; D is unresolved. V shed 7 bases and J shed 0 bases, with 13 bases lying between them. The CDR3 is made up of 15 amino acids. Germline CDR1 and CDR2: MNHEY and SVGAGI. Here the CDR3 DNA reads TGTGCCAGCAAGCCCAGACCAGACTCTGGAAACACCATATATTTT. Translating gives CASKPRPDSGNTIYF.

The chain recombines TRBV7-8 with TRBJ2-3; maybe TRBD1 (6 bases). The CDR3 runs 16 residues. The ends were cut back, 5 bases at V and 1 base at J, with 16 bases in the middle. Germline-derived CDR1 and CDR2 are SGHVS and FQNEAQ. The CDR3 DNA follows: TGTGCCAGCAGCCCCAGACTACAGGGTGGCACAGATACGCAGTATTTT. This encodes CASSPRLQGGTDTQYF.